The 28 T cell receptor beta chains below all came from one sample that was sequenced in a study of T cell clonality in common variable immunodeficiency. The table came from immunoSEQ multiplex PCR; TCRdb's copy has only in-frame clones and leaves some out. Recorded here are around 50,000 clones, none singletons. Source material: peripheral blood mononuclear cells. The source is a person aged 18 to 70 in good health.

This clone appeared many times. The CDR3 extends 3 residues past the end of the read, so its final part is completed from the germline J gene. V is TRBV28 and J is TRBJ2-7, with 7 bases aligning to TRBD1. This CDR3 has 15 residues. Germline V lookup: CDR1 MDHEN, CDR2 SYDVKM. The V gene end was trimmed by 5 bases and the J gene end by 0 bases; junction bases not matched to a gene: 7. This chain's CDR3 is CASSRGGRASYEQYF. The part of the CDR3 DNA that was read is TGTGCCAGCAGTAGAGGGGGCAGGGCCTCCTACGAG.

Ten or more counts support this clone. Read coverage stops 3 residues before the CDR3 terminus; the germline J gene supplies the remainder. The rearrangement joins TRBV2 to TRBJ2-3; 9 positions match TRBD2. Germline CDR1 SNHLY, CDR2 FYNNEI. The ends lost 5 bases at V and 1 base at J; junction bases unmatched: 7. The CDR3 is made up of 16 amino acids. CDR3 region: CASSLLAGAGTDTQYF. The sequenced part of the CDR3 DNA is TGTGCCAGCAGTCTCTTAGCGGGAGCGGGCACAGATACG.

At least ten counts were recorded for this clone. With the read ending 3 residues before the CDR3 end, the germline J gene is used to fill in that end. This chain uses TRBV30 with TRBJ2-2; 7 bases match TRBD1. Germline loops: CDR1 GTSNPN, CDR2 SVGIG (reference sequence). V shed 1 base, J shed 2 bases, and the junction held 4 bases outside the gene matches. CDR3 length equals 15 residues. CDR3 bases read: TGTGCCTGGAGTGGAGGGACAGTTAACACCGGGGAG. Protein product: CAWSGGTVNTGE. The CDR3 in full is CAWSGGTVNTGELFF.

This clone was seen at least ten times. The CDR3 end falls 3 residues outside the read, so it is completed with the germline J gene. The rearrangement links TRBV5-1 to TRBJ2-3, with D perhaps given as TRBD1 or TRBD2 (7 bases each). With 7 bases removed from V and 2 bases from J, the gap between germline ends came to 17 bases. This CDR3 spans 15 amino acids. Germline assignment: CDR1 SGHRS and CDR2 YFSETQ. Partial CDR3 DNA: TGCGCCAGCTCTCAGGGGGAGGGCCCCACAGATACG. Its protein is CASSQGEGPTDT. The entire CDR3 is CASSQGEGPTDTQYF.

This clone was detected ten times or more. This CDR3 is CASSKGGGRADTGELFF. The sequenced CDR3 bases are TGTGCCAGCAGCAAAGGGGGCGGGAGGGCCGACACCGGGGAG. The V gene is TRBV7-3, the J gene TRBJ2-2; 9 nucleotides align to TRBD2. The read stops 3 residues short of the end of the CDR3; the missing end is completed from the germline J gene. The V gene's germline CDR1 is SGHTA and CDR2 FQGTGA. The CDR3 contains 17 residues. Trimming took 5 bases from V and 3 from J; bases not matched to a gene: 10.

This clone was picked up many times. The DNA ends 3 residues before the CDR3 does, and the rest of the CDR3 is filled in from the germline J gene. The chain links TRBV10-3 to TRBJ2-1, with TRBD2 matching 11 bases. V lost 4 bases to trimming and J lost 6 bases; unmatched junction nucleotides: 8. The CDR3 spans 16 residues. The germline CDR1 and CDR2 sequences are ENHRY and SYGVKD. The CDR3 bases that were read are TGTGCCATCAGTGGACACACTAGCGGGAGTGTCAATGAG. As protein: CAISGHTSGSVNE. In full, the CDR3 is CAISGHTSGSVNEQFF.

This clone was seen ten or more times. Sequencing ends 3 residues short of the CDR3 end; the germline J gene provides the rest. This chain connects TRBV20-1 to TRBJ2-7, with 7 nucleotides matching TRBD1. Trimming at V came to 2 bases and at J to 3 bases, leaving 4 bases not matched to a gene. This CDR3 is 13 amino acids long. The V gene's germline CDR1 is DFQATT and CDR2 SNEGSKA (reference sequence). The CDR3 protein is CSARSTGSYEQYF. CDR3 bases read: TGCAGTGCTAGATCGACAGGGAGCTACGAG.

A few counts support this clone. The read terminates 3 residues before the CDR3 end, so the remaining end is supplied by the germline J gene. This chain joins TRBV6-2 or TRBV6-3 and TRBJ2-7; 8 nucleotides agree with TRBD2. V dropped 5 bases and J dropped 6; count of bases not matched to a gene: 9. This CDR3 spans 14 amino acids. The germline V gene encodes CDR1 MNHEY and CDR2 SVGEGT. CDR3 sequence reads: CASSRSGGPGEQYF. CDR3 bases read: TGTGCCAGCAGTCGGAGCGGGGGCCCGGGCGAG.

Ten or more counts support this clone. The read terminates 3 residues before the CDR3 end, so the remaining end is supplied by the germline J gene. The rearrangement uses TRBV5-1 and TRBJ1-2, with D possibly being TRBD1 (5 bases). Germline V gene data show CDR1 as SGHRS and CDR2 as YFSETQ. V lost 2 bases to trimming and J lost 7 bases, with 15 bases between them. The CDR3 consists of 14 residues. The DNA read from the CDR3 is TGCGCCAGCAGCTTTCTCCTCCAGGGAAGTGGC. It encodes CASSFLLQGSG. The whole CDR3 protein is CASSFLLQGSGYTF. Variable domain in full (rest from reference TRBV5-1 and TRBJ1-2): KAGVTQTPRYLIKTRGQQVTLSCSPISGHRSVSWYQQTPGQGLQFLFEYFSETQRNKGNFPGRFSGRQFSNSRSEMNVSTLELGDSALYLCASSFLLQGSGYTFGSGTRLTVV.

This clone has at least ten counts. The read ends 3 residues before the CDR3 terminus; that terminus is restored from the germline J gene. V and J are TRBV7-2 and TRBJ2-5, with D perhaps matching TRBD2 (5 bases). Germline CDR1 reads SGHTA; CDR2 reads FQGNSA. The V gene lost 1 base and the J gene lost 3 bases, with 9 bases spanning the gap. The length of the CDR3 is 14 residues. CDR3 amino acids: CASSLVSREETQYF. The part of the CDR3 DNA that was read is TGTGCCAGCAGCTTAGTGTCGCGGGAAGAGACC.

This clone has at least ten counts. Partial CDR3 DNA: TGTGCCAGCACTCAAGGTGCAGTGAGCCAAGAGACC. Translating gives CASTQGAVSQET. The CDR3, in full, reads CASTQGAVSQETQYF. The rearrangement links TRBV6-2 or TRBV6-3 to TRBJ2-5; D not certain. The observed sequence ends 3 residues before the CDR3 terminus, with the missing tail filled in from the germline J gene. CDR3 length equals 15 residues. Germline CDR1 and CDR2: MNHEY and SVGEGT. The V end was cut by 7 bases, the J end by 1 base, with 16 bases between.

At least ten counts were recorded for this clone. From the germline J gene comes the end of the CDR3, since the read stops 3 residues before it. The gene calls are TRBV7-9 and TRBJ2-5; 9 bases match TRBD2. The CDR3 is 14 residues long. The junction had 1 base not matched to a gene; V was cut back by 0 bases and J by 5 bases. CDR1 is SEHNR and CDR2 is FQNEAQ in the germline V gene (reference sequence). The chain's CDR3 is CASSLALAGETQYF. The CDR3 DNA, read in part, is TGTGCCAGCAGCTTAGCGCTAGCGGGGGAGACC. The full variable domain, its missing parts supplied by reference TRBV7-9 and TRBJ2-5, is DTGVSQNPRHKITKRGQNVTFRCDPISEHNRLYWYRQTLGQGPEFLTYFQNEAQLEKSRLLSDRFSAERPKGSFSTLEIQRTEQGDSAMYLCASSLALAGETQYFGPGTRLLVL.

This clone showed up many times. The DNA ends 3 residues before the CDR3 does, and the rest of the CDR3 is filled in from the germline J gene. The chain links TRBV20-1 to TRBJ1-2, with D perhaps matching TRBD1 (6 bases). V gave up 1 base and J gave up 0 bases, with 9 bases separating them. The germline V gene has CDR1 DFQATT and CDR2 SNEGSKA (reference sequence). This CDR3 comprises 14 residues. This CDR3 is CSARGTAPNYGYTF. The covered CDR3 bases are TGCAGTGCTAGAGGGACAGCTCCTAACTATGGC.

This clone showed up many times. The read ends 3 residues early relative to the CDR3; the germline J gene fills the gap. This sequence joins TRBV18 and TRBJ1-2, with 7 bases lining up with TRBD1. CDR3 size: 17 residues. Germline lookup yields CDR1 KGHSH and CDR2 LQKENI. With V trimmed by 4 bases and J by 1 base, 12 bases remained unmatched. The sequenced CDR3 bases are TGTGCCAGCTCACTAACCGGGACAGCGAGTTTTAACTATGGC. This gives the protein CASSLTGTASFNYG. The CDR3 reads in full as CASSLTGTASFNYGYTF.

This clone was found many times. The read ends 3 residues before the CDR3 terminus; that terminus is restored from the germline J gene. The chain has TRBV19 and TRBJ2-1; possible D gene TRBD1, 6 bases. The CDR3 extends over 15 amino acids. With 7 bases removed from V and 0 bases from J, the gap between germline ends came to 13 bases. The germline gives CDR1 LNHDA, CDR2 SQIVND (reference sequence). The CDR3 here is CASMVSGDSYNEQFF. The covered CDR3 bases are TGTGCCAGTATGGTCTCAGGGGACTCCTACAATGAG.

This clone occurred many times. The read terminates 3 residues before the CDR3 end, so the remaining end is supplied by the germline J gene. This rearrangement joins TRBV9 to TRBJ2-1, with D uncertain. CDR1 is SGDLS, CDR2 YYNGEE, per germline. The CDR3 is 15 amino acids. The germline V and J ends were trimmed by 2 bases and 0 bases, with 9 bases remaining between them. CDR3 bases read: TGTGCCAGCAGCGTTCTAGGAAGCTCCTACAATGAG. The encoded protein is CASSVLGSSYNE. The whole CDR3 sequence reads CASSVLGSSYNEQFF.

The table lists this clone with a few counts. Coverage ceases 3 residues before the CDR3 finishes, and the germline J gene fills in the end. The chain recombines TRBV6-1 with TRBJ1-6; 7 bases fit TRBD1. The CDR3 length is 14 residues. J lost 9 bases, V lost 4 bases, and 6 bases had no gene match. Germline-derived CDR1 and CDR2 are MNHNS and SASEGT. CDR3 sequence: CASSADRATSPLHF. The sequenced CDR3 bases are TGTGCCAGCAGTGCCGACAGGGCTACTTCACCC.

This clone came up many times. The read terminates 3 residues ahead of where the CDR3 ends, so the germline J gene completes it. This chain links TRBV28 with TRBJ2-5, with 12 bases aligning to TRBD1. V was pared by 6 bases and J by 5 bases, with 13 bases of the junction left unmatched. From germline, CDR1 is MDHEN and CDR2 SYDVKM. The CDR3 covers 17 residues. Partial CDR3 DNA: TGTGCCAGCAGCCATACCCGGGACAGGGGGCTACGGGAGACC. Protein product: CASSHTRDRGLRET. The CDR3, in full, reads CASSHTRDRGLRETQYF.

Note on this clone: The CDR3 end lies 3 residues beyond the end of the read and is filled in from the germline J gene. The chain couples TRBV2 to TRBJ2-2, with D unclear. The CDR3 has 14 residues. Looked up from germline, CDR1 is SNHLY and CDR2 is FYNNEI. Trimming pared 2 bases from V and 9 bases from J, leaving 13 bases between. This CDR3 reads CASSELTLYRELFF. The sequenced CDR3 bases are TGTGCCAGCAGTGAACTTACTCTTTACCGGGAG. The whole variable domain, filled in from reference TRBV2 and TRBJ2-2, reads EPEVTQTPSHQVTQMGQEVILRCVPISNHLYFYWYRQILGQKVEFLVSFYNNEISEKSEIFDDQFSVERPDGSNFTLKIRSTKLEDSAMYFCASSELTLYRELFFGEGSRLTVL.

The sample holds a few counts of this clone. The sequenced CDR3 bases are TGCAGTGCTAGGACAGGGGTTGGTCAGCCC. It translates to CSARTGVGQP. The whole CDR3 protein is CSARTGVGQPQHF. V and J are TRBV20-1 and TRBJ1-5; 8 nucleotides agree with TRBD1. The read ends 3 residues shy of where the CDR3 ends; the end is completed using the germline J gene. The CDR3 runs 13 residues. The germline CDR1 and CDR2 sequences are DFQATT and SNEGSKA (reference sequence). The trim removed 3 bases at V and 6 bases at J, leaving 4 bases unmatched.

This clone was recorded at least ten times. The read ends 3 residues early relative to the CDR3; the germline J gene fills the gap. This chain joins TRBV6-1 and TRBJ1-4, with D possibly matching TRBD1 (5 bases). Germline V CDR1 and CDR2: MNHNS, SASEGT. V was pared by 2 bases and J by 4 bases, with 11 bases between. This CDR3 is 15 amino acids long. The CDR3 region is CASSENEGFNEKLFF. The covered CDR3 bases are TGTGCCAGCAGTGAAAATGAGGGGTTTAATGAAAAA.

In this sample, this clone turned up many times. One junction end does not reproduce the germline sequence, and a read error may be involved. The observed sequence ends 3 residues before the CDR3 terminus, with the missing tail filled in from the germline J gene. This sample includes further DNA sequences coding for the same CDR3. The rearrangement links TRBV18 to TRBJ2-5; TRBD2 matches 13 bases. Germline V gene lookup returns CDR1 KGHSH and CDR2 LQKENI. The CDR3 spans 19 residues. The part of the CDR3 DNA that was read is TGTGCCAGCTCACCACCGGGACTAGCGGGACCTACCTACCAGGAGACC. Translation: CASSPPGLAGPTYQET. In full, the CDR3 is CASSPPGLAGPTYQETQYF.

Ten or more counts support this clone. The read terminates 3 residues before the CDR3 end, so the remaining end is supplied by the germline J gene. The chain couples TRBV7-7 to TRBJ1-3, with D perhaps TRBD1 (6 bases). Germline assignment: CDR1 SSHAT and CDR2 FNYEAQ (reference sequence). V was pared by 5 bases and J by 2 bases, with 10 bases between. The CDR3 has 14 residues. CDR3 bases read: TGTGCCAGCAGCCGGGGGGGCGCTGGAAACACC. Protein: CASSRGGAGNT. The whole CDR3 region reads CASSRGGAGNTIYF.

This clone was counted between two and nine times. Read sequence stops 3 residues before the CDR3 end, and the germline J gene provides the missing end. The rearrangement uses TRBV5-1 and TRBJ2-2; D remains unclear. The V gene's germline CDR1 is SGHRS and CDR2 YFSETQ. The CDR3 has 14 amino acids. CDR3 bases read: TGCGCCAGCAGCTTGGCGGCACAGAATGAAAAG. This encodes CASSLAAQNEK. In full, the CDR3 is CASSLAAQNEKLFF.

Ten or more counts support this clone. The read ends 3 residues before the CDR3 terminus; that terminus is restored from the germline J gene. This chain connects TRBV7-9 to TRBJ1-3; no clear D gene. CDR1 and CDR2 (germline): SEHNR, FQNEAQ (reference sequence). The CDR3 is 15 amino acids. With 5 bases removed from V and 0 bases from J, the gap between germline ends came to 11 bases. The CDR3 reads CASSATSHSGNTIYF. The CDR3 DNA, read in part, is TGTGCCAGCAGCGCAACAAGTCACTCTGGAAACACC.

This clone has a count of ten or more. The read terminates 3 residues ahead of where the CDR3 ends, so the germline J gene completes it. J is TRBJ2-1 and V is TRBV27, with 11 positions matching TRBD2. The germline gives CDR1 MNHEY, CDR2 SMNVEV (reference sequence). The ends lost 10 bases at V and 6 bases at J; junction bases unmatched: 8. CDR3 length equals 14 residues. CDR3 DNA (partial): TGTGCCACCACTAGCGGGAGTCCTGGCAATGAG. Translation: CATTSGSPGNE. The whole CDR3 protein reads CATTSGSPGNEQFF.

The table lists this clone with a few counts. The CDR3 bases that were read are TGTGCCAGCAGCTTAGAACAGGGGGAAGGCTATGGC. Its protein is CASSLEQGEGYG. The full-length CDR3 reads as CASSLEQGEGYGYTF. The chain employs TRBV7-9 and TRBJ1-2; 8 bases map to TRBD1. The read terminates 3 residues before the CDR3 end, so the remaining end is supplied by the germline J gene. The CDR3 contains 15 residues. Germline V lookup: CDR1 SEHNR, CDR2 FQNEAQ (reference sequence). Germline trimming cut 1 base from V and 4 bases from J; bases unmatched to any gene: 5.

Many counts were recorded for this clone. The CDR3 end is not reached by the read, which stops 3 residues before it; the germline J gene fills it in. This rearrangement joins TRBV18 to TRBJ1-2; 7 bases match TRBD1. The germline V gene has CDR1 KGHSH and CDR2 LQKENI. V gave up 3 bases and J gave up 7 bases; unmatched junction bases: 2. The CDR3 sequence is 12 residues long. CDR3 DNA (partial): TGTGCCAGCTCACCCGACAGGGTTGGC. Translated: CASSPDRVG. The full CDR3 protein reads CASSPDRVGYTF.